This T cell receptor (beta chain) originates from a study of graft-versus-host responses after intestinal transplantation. At the level of the study: Recipients underwent multivisceral, liver-intestinal, or isolated intestinal transplants.

Trimming removed 3 bases from V and 6 bases from J, with 19 bases in between. The CDR3 totals 16 residues. The V gene's germline CDR1 is LNHDA and CDR2 SQIVND (reference sequence). Clones were read by immunoSEQ multiplex PCR, and TCRdb kept only the in-frame ones, dropping some. This sample carries 90,000 to 150,000 clones, around 93% of them seen once, and the ten largest clones take more than 0.09%. As regards this clone: Its target is unknown.

The sample in question was unstimulated CD4+ T cells sorted from spleen or lymph node cells, obtained before intestinal transplant. V usage is TRBV19 and J usage is TRBJ2-3; maybe TRBD2 (6 bases). The source of this sequence is a human donor who received an intestinal transplant. This CDR3 reads CASSMLSGPTSDTQYF. CDR3 nucleotides: TGTGCCAGTAGTATGCTAAGCGGGCCAACGAGCGATACGCAGTATTTT.